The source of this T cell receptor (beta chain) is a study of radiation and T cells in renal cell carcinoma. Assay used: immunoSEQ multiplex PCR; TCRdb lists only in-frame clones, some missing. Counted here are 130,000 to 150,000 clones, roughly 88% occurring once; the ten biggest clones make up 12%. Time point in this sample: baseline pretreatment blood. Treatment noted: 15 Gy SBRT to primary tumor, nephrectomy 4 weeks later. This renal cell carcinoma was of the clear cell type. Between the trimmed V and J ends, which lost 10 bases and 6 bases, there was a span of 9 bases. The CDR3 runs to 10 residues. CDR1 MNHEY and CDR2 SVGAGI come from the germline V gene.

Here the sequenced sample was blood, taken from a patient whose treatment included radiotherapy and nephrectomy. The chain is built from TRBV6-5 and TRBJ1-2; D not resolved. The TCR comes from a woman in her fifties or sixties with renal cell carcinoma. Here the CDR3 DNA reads TGTGCCACCCTGGGCGATGGCTACACCTTC. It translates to CATLGDGYTF.